Below are 5 T cell receptor beta chains sequenced from a single sample in a study of Graves' ophthalmopathy and Graves' hyperthyroidism. The TCR beta CDR3 regions underwent amplification from RNA transcripts. RT-PCR was first run with HTBI primers, then multiplex PCR in a second round. Each CDR3 protein gets one entry after TCRdb re-called the multiplex PCR reads with MiXCR. Here the sample spans fewer than 600,000 distinct CDR3 sequences, under 15% being singletons. The material sequenced was blood. These receptors were obtained from a woman in her twenties or thirties with Graves' ophthalmopathy.

Only a few counts were recorded for this clonotype. The rearrangement uses TRBV4-1 and TRBJ1-3; D perhaps matches TRBD1 (5 bases). Germline assignment: CDR1 MGHRA and CDR2 YSYEKL. The CDR3 has 17 residues. The V and J ends lost 3 bases and 1 base respectively, with 16 bases between them. The CDR3 protein is CASSQEFGGISGNTIYF. Written as DNA, the CDR3 is TGCGCCAGCAGCCAGGAATTTGGGGGGATATCTGGAAACACCATATATTTT.

The chain uses TRBV6-1 and TRBJ1-6; no firm D call. Between the trimmed V and J ends, which lost 2 bases and 6 bases, there was a span of 8 bases. Germline CDR1 is MNHNS and CDR2 is SASEGT. The CDR3 sequence is 14 residues long. The CDR3 nucleotides read TGTGCCAGCAGTGAACTGGCAGCTAATTCACCCCTCCACTTT. As protein: CASSELAANSPLHF.

This clonotype was seen many times. The rearrangement links TRBV12-3 or TRBV12-4 to TRBJ1-5, with D uncertain. The CDR3 runs to 15 residues. Trimming removed 2 bases at V and 15 bases at J, with 23 bases between. The CDR3: CASSLRCSLGPYRHF. CDR3 DNA: TGTGCCAGCAGTTTACGGTGCAGTCTCGGGCCGTACCGGCATTTT.

This clonotype was counted at least ten times. The rearrangement joins TRBV4-2 to TRBJ1-1; D is perhaps TRBD1 (6 bases). V lost 4 bases and J 4 bases, leaving 13 bases between the germline ends. This CDR3 is built from 14 residues. Per germline, CDR1 LGHNA and CDR2 YNFKEQ. DNA of the CDR3: TGTGCCAGCAGCCTAGGGGAAGGGGGCACTGAAGCTTTCTTT. As protein: CASSLGEGGTEAFF.

This clonotype came up many times. This chain uses TRBV28 with TRBJ1-1; weak D call: TRBD1 (6 bases). With 5 bases removed from V and 1 base from J, the gap between germline ends came to 14 bases. Germline loops: CDR1 MDHEN, CDR2 SYDVKM. This CDR3 has 15 residues. The DNA of the CDR3 is TGTGCCAGCAGTGCTCCACGGGGGGCGAACACTGAAGCTTTCTTT. As protein: CASSAPRGANTEAFF.